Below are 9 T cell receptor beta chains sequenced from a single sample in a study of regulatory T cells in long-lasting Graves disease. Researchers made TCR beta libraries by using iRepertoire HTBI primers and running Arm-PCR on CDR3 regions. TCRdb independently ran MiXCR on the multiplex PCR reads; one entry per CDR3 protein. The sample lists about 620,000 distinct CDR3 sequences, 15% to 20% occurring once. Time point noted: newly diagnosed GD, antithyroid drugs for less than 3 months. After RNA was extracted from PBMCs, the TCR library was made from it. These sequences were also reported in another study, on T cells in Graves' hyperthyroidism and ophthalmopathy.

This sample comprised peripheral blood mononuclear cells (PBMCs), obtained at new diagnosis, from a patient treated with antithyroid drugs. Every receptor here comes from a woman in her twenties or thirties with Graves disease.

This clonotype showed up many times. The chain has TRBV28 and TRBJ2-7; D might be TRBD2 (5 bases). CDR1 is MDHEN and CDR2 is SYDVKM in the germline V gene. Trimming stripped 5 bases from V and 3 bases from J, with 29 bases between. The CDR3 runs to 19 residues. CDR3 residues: CASSTERVISGSSYYEQYF. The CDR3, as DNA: TGTGCCAGCAGTACCGAGCGTGTTATCTCGGGGTCCTCCTACTACGAGCAGTACTTC.

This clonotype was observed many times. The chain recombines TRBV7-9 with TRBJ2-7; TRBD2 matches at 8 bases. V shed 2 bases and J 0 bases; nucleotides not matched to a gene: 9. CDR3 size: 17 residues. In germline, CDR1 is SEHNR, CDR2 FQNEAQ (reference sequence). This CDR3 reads CASSLSDSGMASYEQYF. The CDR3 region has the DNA TGTGCCAGCAGCTTATCCGATAGCGGGATGGCCTCCTACGAGCAGTACTTC.

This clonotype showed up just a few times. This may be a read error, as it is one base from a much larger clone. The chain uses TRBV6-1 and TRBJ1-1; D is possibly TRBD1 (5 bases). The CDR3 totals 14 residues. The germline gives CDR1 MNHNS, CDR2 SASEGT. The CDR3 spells CASRPGPENTEASF. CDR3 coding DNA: TGTGCCAGCAGACCGGGGCCTGAGAACACTGAAGCTTCCTTT.

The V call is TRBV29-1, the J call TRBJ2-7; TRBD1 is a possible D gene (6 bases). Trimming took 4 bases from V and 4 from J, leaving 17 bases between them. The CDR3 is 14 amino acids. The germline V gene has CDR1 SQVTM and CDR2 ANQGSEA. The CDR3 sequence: CSVGDRTASYEQYF. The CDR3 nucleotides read TGCAGCGTTGGCGACCGGACAGCTTCATACGAGCAGTACTTC.

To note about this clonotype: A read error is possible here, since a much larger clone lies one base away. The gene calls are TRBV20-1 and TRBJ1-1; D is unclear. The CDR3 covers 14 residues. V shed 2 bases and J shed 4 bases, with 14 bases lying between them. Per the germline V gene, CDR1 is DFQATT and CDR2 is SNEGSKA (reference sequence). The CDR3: CSARKGSSCTEAFF. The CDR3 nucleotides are TGCAGTGCTAGAAAGGGCAGCTCCTGCACTGAAGCTTTCTTT.

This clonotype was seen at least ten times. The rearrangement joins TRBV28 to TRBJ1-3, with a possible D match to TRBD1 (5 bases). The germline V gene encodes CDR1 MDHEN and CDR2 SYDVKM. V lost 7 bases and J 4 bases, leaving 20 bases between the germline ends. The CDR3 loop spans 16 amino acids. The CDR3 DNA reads TGTGCCAGCATCCGAGCTGGGACTGCCGGCGGAAACACCATATATTTT. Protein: CASIRAGTAGGNTIYF. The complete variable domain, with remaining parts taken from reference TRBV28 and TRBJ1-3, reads DVKVTQSSRYLVKRTGEKVFLECVQDMDHENMFWYRQDPGLGLRLIYFSYDVKMKEKGDIPEGYSVSREKKERFSLILESASTNQTSMYLCASIRAGTAGGNTIYFGEGSWLTVV.

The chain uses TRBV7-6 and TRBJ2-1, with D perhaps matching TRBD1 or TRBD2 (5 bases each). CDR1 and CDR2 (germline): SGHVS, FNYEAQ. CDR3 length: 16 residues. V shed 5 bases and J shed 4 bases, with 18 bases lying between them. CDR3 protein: CASSPTTGTEYNEQFF. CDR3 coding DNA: TGTGCCAGCAGCCCTACGACCGGGACCGAGTACAATGAGCAGTTCTTC.

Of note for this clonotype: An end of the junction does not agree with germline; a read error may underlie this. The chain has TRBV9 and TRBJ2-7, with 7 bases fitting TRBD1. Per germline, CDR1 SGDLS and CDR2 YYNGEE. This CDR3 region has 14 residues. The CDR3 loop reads CASSVASRGDRVYF. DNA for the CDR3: TGTGCCAGCAGCGTAGCCTCGAGGGGAGACAGGGTGTATTTC. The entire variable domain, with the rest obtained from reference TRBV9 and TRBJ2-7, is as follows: DSGVTQTPKHLITATGQRVTLRCSPRSGDLSVYWYQQSLDQGLQFLIQYYNGEERAKGNILERFSAQQFPDLHSELNLSSLELGDSALYFCASSVASRGDRVYFGPGTRLTVT.

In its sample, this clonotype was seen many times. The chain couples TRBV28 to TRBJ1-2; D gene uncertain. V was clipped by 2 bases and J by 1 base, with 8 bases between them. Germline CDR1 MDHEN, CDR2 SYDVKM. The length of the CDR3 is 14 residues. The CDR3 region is CASSLSGINYGYTF. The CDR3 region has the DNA TGTGCCAGCAGTTTAAGCGGGATTAACTATGGCTACACCTTC.